These 29 T cell receptor beta chains share one sample of origin, sequenced in a study of Graves' ophthalmopathy and Graves' hyperthyroidism listed by TCRdb under 2018. Instrument on record: Illumina HiSeq 2000. For repertoire sequencing, the TCR beta CDR3 regions were amplified from RNA transcripts. HTBI primers and the Qiagen OneStep RT-PCR kit were used in a first-round RT-PCR, which was followed by a second-round multiplex PCR, size selection and purification. In-frame beta chains were kept once TCRdb had trimmed the public reads at Q25 with fastp and called clones with MiXCR. Each entry is one CDR3 protein sequence, shown with its most common DNA and genes. The sample table shows about 740,000 distinct CDR3 sequences, and 35% to 50% are seen once. The top ten clones comprise approximately 46% of the sample. The sequenced sample was peripheral blood. Receptor source: an adult man with Graves' ophthalmopathy.

This clonotype was detected only a few times. V is TRBV20-1 and J is TRBJ2-3, with unresolved D. Trimming removed 6 bases at V and 4 bases at J, with 8 bases between. The CDR3 is made up of 11 amino acids. The germline CDR1 and CDR2 sequences are DFQATT and SNEGSKA (reference sequence). CDR3 amino acids: CSAESADTQYF. The CDR3 DNA reads TGCAGTGCGGAGTCGGCAGATACGCAGTATTTT.

The chain links TRBV7-9 to TRBJ2-3; D could derive from TRBD1 or TRBD2 (5 bases each). This CDR3 comprises 13 residues. Germline V gene lookup returns CDR1 SEHNR and CDR2 FQNEAQ (reference sequence). V was trimmed by 5 bases and J by 6 bases, leaving 12 bases between them. The CDR3 DNA reads TGTGCCAGCAGCCCCCCGGGGCCCGATACGCAGTATTTT. It specifies CASSPPGPDTQYF.

J is TRBJ1-1 and V is TRBV19; TRBD1 agrees at 8 bases. This CDR3 is built from 14 residues. CDR1 LNHDA and CDR2 SQIVND come from the germline V gene (reference sequence). Trimming removed 5 bases from V and 4 bases from J; junction bases left unmatched: 6. DNA of the CDR3: TGTGCCAGTAGTGTGACAGGGGCGAGCACTGAAGCTTTCTTT. This sequence encodes CASSVTGASTEAFF.

This clonotype was picked up one time. The genes are TRBV10-3 and TRBJ2-3; 8 nucleotides line up with TRBD1. The CDR3 has 14 amino acids. Germline lookup yields CDR1 ENHRY and CDR2 SYGVKD. J gave up 3 bases and V 10 bases, and 9 bases lay outside the gene matches. The CDR3 DNA reads as TGTGCCAGCCTCCGAGACAGGGGTACAGATACGCAGTATTTT. Translation gives CASLRDRGTDTQYF.

This clonotype was detected ten times or more. The rearrangement joins TRBV7-2 to TRBJ2-7; the D call may be TRBD1 or TRBD2 (5 bases each). The V and J ends lost 8 bases and 0 bases respectively, with 11 bases between them. This CDR3 is 13 amino acids long. CDR1 is SGHTA and CDR2 is FQGNSA in the germline V gene. The chain's CDR3 is CASGGETSYEQYF. The CDR3 nucleotides read TGTGCCAGCGGGGGAGAGACCTCCTACGAGCAGTACTTC.

This clonotype has more than one count but fewer than ten. The genes are TRBV19 and TRBJ2-6; no clear D. The CDR3 is 18 amino acids. V gave up 6 bases and J gave up 0 bases, with 18 bases separating them. Germline V gene lookup returns CDR1 LNHDA and CDR2 SQIVND (reference sequence). The CDR3 DNA reads TGTGCCAGTAGCCCCCTTGCCGGGCCGACCTCTGGGGCCAACGTCCTGACTTTC. Its translation: CASSPLAGPTSGANVLTF.

This clonotype has ten or more counts. The gene calls are TRBV2 and TRBJ1-2, with unresolved D. In germline, CDR1 is SNHLY, CDR2 FYNNEI. V lost 6 bases and J 4 bases, leaving 9 bases between the germline ends. CDR3 length: 12 amino acids. CDR3 bases: TGTGCCAGCAGCGGATCGTCCTATGGCTACACCTTC. Residues: CASSGSSYGYTF.

The chain couples TRBV10-3 to TRBJ2-7; D may correspond to TRBD1 or TRBD2 (6 bases each). The germline V and J ends were trimmed by 2 bases and 2 bases, with 22 bases remaining between them. CDR3 length equals 18 residues. Germline V gives CDR1 ENHRY, CDR2 SYGVKD. This CDR3 is CAISEANQGTGYTYEQYF. The CDR3 coding sequence is TGTGCCATCAGTGAGGCTAATCAGGGGACTGGCTACACCTACGAGCAGTACTTC.

The chain carries TRBV25-1 and TRBJ1-5; D is unresolved. The CDR3 contains 15 residues. Germline V gene sequence: CDR1 MGHDK, CDR2 SYGVNS. V lost 5 bases, J lost 0 bases, and 11 bases lay in between. The CDR3 DNA sequence: TGTGCCAGCAGTCGAAACCCCTATAGCAATCAGCCCCAGCATTTT. Its protein is CASSRNPYSNQPQHF.

This clonotype appeared a few times. This CDR3 is CASTMDRGLNQPQHF. The CDR3 DNA is TGTGCCAGTACCATGGACAGGGGGCTTAATCAGCCCCAGCATTTT. V gene TRBV19 combines with J gene TRBJ1-5, with TRBD1 matching 11 bases. The CDR3 extends over 15 amino acids. Trimming at V came to 7 bases and at J to 4 bases, leaving 6 bases not matched to a gene. Per the germline V gene, CDR1 is LNHDA and CDR2 is SQIVND (reference sequence).

The V gene is TRBV25-1, the J gene TRBJ1-6; perhaps TRBD1 as D (5 bases). The CDR3 is 15 residues long. V was cut by 4 bases and J by 8 bases, with 15 bases left in between. CDR1 is MGHDK and CDR2 is SYGVNS in the germline V gene. As DNA, the CDR3 is TGTGCCAGCAGTGGGGTGGGGGTTGGTGATTCACCCCTCCACTTT. It encodes CASSGVGVGDSPLHF.

V gene TRBV7-2 combines with J gene TRBJ2-5; 7 positions match TRBD1. V shed 4 bases and J 5 bases; nucleotides not matched to a gene: 7. This CDR3 comprises 14 residues. Germline CDR1 SGHTA, CDR2 FQGNSA. Here the CDR3 reads CASSSLTGSETQYF. Written as DNA, the CDR3 is TGTGCCAGCAGCTCGCTGACAGGGTCGGAGACCCAGTACTTC.

CDR3 protein: CASSQDYRDYGYTF. In DNA form, the CDR3 reads TGTGCCAGCAGCCAAGATTACAGGGACTATGGCTACACCTTC. This rearrangement joins TRBV2 to TRBJ1-2; D might be TRBD1 (6 bases). Germline CDR1 is SNHLY and CDR2 is FYNNEI. Between the trimmed V and J ends, which lost 6 bases and 3 bases, there was a span of 14 bases. CDR3 size: 14 residues.

The CDR3 loop reads CASSESTSLGQPQHF. CDR3 coding DNA: TGCGCCAGCAGTGAGTCTACGAGTCTCGGTCAGCCCCAGCATTTT. V usage is TRBV10-2 and J usage is TRBJ1-5; no reliable D call. The CDR3 totals 15 residues. Per the germline V gene, CDR1 is WSHSY and CDR2 is SAAADI. V dropped 0 bases and J dropped 6 bases, with 12 bases sitting between them.

The chain uses TRBV7-3 and TRBJ2-5; TRBD1 matches at 9 bases. Germline CDR1 is SGHTA and CDR2 is FQGTGA. Trimming at V came to 6 bases and at J to 7 bases, leaving 12 bases not matched to a gene. This CDR3 comprises 15 residues. Written as DNA, the CDR3 is TGTGCCAGCAGACCCGGGACAGGGACTCTCTCGACCCAGTACTTC. It translates to CASRPGTGTLSTQYF.

This clonotype turned up a few times. This chain connects TRBV24-1 to TRBJ1-5; 10 bases are a match to TRBD1. The CDR3 is 16 residues long. Germline V gene sequence: CDR1 KGHDR, CDR2 SFDVKD. V shed 4 bases and J 6 bases; nucleotides not matched to a gene: 8. CDR3 protein: CATSDPGTGVSQPQHF. As DNA, the CDR3 is TGTGCCACCAGTGACCCAGGGACAGGGGTCAGTCAGCCCCAGCATTTT.

The gene calls are TRBV7-2 and TRBJ2-7; unclear D gene. Deletions cut 5 bases from V and 3 bases from J, with 14 bases between. CDR1 SGHTA and CDR2 FQGNSA come from the germline V gene. This CDR3 comprises 14 residues. The CDR3 loop reads CASSQESGSYEQYF. As DNA, the CDR3 is TGTGCCAGCAGCCAAGAATCCGGAAGCTACGAGCAGTACTTC.

This clonotype has just a few counts. The chain recombines TRBV19 with TRBJ2-3; D uncertain. The CDR3 is 16 amino acids. Germline V lookup: CDR1 LNHDA, CDR2 SQIVND (reference sequence). Trimming removed 2 bases from V and 2 bases from J, with 14 bases in between. CDR3 sequence (DNA): TGTGCCAGTAGTATATTGTTGGGGTTTCCCACAGATACGCAGTATTTT. Amino acid sequence: CASSILLGFPTDTQYF.

This clonotype was found a few times. The J gene is TRBJ2-2, the V gene TRBV2; the D is unclear. The germline gives CDR1 SNHLY, CDR2 FYNNEI. The germline V and J ends were trimmed by 6 bases and 4 bases, with 12 bases remaining between them. The CDR3 has 14 amino acids. CDR3 DNA sequence: TGTGCCAGCAGACAAATGACCGGCACCGGGGAGCTGTTTTTT. Translated: CASRQMTGTGELFF.

The chain joins TRBV11-2 to TRBJ1-6, with 7 bases aligning to TRBD1. Germline-derived CDR1 and CDR2 are SGHAT and FQNNGV. This CDR3 comprises 14 residues. V lost 8 bases, J lost 7 bases, and 8 bases stayed unmatched. CDR3 in amino acids: CASGRQGQNSPLHF. In nucleotides, the CDR3 is TGTGCCAGCGGCCGACAGGGTCAGAATTCACCCCTCCACTTT.

This sequence joins TRBV14 and TRBJ2-2, with no clear D. With 4 bases removed from V and 1 base from J, the gap between germline ends came to 16 bases. Germline-derived CDR1 and CDR2 are SGHDN and FVKESK. The CDR3 runs to 17 residues. The chain's CDR3 is CASSPPRILGNTGELFF. The CDR3 region has the DNA TGTGCCAGCAGCCCGCCCAGGATATTGGGGAACACCGGGGAGCTGTTTTTT.

The J gene is TRBJ1-6, the V gene TRBV28; the D gene is possibly TRBD1 (6 bases). The CDR3 extends over 13 amino acids. V lost 8 bases to trimming and J lost 8 bases, with 13 bases between them. The germline CDR1 and CDR2 sequences are MDHEN and SYDVKM. CDR3 in amino acids: CASEGQMDSPLHF. The CDR3 DNA reads as TGTGCCAGCGAGGGACAAATGGATTCACCCCTCCACTTT.

This clonotype was seen a few times. The CDR3 here is CASSIGASGNTGELFF. CDR3 bases: TGTGCCAGCAGCATAGGGGCTAGCGGGAACACCGGGGAGCTGTTTTTT. The V call is TRBV14, the J call TRBJ2-2, with 7 positions matching TRBD2. Germline CDR1 is SGHDN and CDR2 is FVKESK. The CDR3 totals 16 residues. The V segment lost 5 bases and the J segment 1 base; nucleotides outside the gene matches: 7.

The J gene is TRBJ1-1, the V gene TRBV29-1; D ambiguous. Trimming left V 5 bases short and J 0 bases short, with 22 bases between. This CDR3 is built from 17 residues. Germline CDR1 reads SQVTM; CDR2 reads ANQGSEA. Here the CDR3 DNA reads TGCAGCGTTCGGGCCGGAGGAGCGACGAGCATGAACACTGAAGCTTTCTTT. This gives the protein CSVRAGGATSMNTEAFF.

The rearrangement links TRBV19 to TRBJ2-7, with a weak D call TRBD1 (6 bases). Per the germline V gene, CDR1 is LNHDA and CDR2 is SQIVND (reference sequence). CDR3 size: 14 residues. V was clipped by 3 bases and J by 2 bases, with 11 bases between them. CDR3 in amino acids: CASSIAKGAYEQYF. CDR3 coding DNA: TGTGCCAGTAGTATCGCCAAGGGGGCCTACGAGCAGTACTTC.

V usage is TRBV10-3 and J usage is TRBJ1-1; no firm D call. V was cut by 0 bases and J by 1 base, with 6 bases left in between. The germline CDR1 and CDR2 sequences are ENHRY and SYGVKD. CDR3 length: 14 amino acids. The CDR3 coding sequence is TGTGCCATCAGTGAGTCGGGTCAGAACACTGAAGCTTTCTTT. Amino acids: CAISESGQNTEAFF.

This chain uses TRBV5-1 with TRBJ2-3, with D perhaps matching TRBD2 (7 bases). The CDR3 is made up of 16 amino acids. With 0 bases removed from V and 2 bases from J, the gap between germline ends came to 13 bases. The germline V gene has CDR1 SGHRS and CDR2 YFSETQ. The CDR3 DNA follows: TGCGCCAGCAGCTTGGTCAGCGGGACAAACACAGATACGCAGTATTTT. Residues: CASSLVSGTNTDTQYF.

The rearrangement links TRBV20-1 to TRBJ1-5; no clear D gene. The CDR3 is 14 residues long. From germline, CDR1 is DFQATT and CDR2 SNEGSKA (reference sequence). The germline V and J ends were trimmed by 1 base and 5 bases, with 12 bases remaining between them. The CDR3 DNA reads TGCAGTGCTAGAGGGGGAGGCCCCCATCAGCCCCAGCATTTT. Amino acid sequence: CSARGGGPHQPQHF.

The chain employs TRBV11-2 and TRBJ1-1; TRBD1 might be the D (6 bases). The CDR3 has 13 amino acids. Between the trimmed V and J ends, which lost 11 bases and 3 bases, there was a span of 16 bases. Germline V CDR1 and CDR2: SGHAT, FQNNGV. DNA for the CDR3: TGTGCCTGGAGACCCAGGGGTTACACTGAAGCTTTCTTT. Amino acids: CAWRPRGYTEAFF.